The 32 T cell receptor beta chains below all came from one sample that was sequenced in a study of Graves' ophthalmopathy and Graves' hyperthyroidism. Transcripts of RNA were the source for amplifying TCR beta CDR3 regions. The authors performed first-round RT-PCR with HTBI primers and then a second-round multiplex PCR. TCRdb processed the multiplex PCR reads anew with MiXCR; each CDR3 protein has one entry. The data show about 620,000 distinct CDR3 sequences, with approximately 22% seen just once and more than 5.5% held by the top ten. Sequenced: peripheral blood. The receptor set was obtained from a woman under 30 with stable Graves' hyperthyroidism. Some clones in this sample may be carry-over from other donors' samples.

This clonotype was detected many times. The CDR3 DNA reads TGTGCCAGCAGTTTGGGACAGGGAACGAACACTGAAGCTTTCTTT. It is translated as CASSLGQGTNTEAFF. V and J are TRBV28 and TRBJ1-1; 9 positions agree with TRBD1. Germline V gene sequence: CDR1 MDHEN, CDR2 SYDVKM. The CDR3 extends over 15 amino acids. V lost 3 bases and J lost 1; bases outside the gene matches: 3.

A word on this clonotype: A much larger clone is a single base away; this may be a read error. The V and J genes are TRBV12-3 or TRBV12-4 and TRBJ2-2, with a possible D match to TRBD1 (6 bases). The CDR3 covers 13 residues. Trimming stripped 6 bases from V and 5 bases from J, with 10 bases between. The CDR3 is CASRYRVTGELFF. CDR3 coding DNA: TGTGCCAGCAGATACAGGGTAACCGGGGAGCTGTTTTTT.

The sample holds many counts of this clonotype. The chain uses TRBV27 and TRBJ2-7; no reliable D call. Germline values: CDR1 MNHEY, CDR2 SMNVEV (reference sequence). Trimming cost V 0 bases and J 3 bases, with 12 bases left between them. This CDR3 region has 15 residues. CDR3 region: CASSLSGATHYEQYF. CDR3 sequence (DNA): TGTGCCAGCAGTTTATCCGGCGCCACACACTACGAGCAGTACTTC.

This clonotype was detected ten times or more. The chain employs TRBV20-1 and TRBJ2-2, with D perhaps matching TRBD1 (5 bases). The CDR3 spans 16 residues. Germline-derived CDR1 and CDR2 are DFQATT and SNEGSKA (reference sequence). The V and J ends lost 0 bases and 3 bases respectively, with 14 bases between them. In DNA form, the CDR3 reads TGCAGTGCTAGAGATCGGCGGCAGGGCGACACCGGGGAGCTGTTTTTT. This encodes CSARDRRQGDTGELFF.

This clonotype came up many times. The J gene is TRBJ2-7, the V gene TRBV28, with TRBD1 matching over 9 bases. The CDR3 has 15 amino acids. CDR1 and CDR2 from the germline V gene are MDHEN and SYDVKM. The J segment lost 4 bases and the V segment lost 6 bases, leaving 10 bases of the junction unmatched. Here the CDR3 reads CASRPTGGRGYEQYF. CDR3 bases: TGTGCCAGCAGACCAACAGGGGGCAGAGGTTACGAGCAGTACTTC.

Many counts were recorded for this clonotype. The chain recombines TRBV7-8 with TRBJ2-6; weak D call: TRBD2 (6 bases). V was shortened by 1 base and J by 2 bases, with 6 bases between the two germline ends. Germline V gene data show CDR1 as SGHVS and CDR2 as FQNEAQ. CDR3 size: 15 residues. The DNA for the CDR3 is TGTGCCAGCAGCTTAGGGGGGGCTGGGGCCAACGTCCTGACTTTC. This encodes CASSLGGAGANVLTF.

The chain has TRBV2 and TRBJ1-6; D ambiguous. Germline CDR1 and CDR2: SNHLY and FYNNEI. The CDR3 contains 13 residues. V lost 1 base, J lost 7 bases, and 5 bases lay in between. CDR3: CASSEGRNSPLHF. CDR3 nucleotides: TGTGCCAGCAGTGAAGGCAGAAATTCACCCCTCCACTTT.

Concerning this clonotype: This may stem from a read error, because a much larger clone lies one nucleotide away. This chain's CDR3 is CASSLISGQRVLPYGYTF. The CDR3 DNA is TGTGCCAGCAGCTTGATCTCGGGACAGAGGGTCCTACCGTATGGCTACACCTTC. The rearrangement joins TRBV11-2 to TRBJ1-2; TRBD1 matches at 7 bases. The V and J ends lost 3 bases and 5 bases, in that order; junction bases with no gene match: 18. The germline CDR1 and CDR2 sequences are SGHAT and FQNNGV. The CDR3 sequence is 18 residues long.

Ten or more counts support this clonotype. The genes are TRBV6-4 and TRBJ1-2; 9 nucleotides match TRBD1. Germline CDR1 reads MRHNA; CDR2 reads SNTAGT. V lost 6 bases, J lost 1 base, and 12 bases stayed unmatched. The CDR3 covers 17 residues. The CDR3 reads CASSSRDRAPFNYGYTF. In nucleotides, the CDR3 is TGTGCCAGCAGCAGCCGGGACAGGGCCCCCTTTAACTATGGCTACACCTTC.

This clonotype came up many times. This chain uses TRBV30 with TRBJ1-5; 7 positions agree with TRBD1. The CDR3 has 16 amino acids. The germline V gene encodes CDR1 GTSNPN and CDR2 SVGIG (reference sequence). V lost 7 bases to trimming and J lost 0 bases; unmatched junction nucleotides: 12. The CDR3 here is CAYTQGGRGSNQPQHF. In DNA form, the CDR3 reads TGTGCCTACACCCAAGGGGGCCGGGGTAGCAATCAGCCCCAGCATTTT.

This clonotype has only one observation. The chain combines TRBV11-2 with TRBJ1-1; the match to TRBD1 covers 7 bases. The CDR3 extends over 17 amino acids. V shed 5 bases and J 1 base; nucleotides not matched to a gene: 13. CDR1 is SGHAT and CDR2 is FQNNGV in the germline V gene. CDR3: CASSALPGQRANTEAFF. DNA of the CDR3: TGTGCCAGCAGCGCATTACCGGGACAGAGAGCGAACACTGAAGCTTTCTTT. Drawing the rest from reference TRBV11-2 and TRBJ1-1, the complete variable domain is EAGVAQSPRYKIIEKRQSVAFWCNPISGHATLYWYQQILGQGPKLLIQFQNNGVVDDSQLPKDRFSAERLKGVDSTLKIQPAKLEDSAVYLCASSALPGQRANTEAFFGQGTRLTVV.

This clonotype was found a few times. The CDR3 protein is CASSQGGRPYGYTF. The CDR3 coding sequence is TGTGCCAGCAGCCAAGGAGGGAGACCCTATGGCTACACCTTC. The chain recombines TRBV3-1 with TRBJ1-2, with D unclear. With 1 base removed from V and 4 bases from J, the gap between germline ends came to 10 bases. The CDR3 has 14 amino acids. Per germline, CDR1 LGHDT and CDR2 YNNKEL (reference sequence).

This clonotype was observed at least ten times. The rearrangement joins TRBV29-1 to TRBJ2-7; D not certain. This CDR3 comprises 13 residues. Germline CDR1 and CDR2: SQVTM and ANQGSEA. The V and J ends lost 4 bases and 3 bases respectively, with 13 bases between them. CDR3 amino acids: CSVARAGNYEQYF. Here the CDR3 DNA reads TGCAGCGTTGCTAGGGCAGGCAACTACGAGCAGTACTTC.

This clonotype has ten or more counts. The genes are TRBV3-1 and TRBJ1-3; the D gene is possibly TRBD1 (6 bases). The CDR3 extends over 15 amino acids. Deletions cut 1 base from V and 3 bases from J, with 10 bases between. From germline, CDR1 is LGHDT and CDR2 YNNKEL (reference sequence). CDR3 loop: CASSQGQGIGNTIYF. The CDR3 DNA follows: TGTGCCAGCAGCCAAGGGCAGGGGATTGGAAACACCATATATTTT.

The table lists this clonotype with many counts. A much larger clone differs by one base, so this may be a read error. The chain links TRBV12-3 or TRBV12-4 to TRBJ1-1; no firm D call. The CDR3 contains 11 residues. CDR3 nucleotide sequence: TGTGCCAGCAGTTTGAAGACTGAAGCTTTCTTT. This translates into CASSLKTEAFF.

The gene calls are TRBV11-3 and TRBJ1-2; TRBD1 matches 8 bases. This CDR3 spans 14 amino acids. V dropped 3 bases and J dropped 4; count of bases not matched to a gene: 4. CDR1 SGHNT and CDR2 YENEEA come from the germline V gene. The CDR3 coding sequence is TGTGCCAGCAGCTTTGGACAGGGTTCCTATGGCTACACCTTC. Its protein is CASSFGQGSYGYTF. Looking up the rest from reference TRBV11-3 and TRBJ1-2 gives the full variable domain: EAGVVQSPRYKIIEKKQPVAFWCNPISGHNTLYWYLQNLGQGPELLIRYENEEAVDDSQLPKDRFSAERLKGVDSTLKIQPAELGDSAVYLCASSFGQGSYGYTFGSGTRLTVV.

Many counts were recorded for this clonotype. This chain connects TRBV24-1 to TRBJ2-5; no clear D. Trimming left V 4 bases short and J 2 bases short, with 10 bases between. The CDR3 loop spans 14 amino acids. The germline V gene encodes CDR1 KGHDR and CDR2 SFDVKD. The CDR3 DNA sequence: TGTGCCACCAGTGAATCTACAGCTCAAGAGACCCAGTACTTC. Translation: CATSESTAQETQYF.

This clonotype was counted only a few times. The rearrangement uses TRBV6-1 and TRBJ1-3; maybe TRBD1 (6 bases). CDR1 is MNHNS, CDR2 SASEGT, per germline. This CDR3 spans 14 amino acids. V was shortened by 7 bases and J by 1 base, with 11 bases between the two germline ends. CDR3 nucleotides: TGTGCCAGCATCAAGGGGGGGTCTGGAAACACCATATATTTT. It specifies CASIKGGSGNTIYF.

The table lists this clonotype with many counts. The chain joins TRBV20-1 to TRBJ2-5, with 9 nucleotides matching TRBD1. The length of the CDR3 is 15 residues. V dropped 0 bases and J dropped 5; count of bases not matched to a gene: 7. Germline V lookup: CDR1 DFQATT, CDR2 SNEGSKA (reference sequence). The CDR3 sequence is CSAREPNRGQETQYF. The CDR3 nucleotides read TGCAGTGCTAGAGAACCTAACAGGGGGCAGGAGACCCAGTACTTC.

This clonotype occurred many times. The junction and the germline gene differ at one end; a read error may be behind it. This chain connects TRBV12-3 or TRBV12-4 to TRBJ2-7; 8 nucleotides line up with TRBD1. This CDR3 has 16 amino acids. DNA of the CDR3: TGTGCCAGCAGCTTAGGAGACAGGGGTATCTCCTACGAGCAGTACTTC. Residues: CASSLGDRGISYEQYF.

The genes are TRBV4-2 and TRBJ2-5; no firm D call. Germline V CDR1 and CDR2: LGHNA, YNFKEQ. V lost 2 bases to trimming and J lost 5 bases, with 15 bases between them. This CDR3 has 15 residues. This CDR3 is CASSQKRGPSETQYF. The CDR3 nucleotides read TGTGCCAGCAGCCAAAAAAGAGGCCCTTCGGAGACCCAGTACTTC.

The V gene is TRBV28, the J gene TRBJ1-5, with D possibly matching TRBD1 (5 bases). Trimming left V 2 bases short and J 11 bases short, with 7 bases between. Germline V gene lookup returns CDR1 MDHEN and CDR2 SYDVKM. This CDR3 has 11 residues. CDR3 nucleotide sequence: TGTGCCAGCAGTTTAGGGGGGTCCCAGCATTTT. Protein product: CASSLGGSQHF.

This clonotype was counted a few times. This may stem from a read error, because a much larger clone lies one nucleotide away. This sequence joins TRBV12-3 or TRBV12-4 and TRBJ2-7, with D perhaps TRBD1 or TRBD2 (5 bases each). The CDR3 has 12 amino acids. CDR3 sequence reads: CASSPGDLKQCF. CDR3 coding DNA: TGTGCCAGCAGCCCCGGGGACCTCAAGCAGTGCTTC.

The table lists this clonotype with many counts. The CDR3 nucleotides read TGTGCCAGCAGCTTAGATCGGGGGAGTTCAGAGACCCAGTACTTC. This codes for CASSLDRGSSETQYF. The chain employs TRBV11-2 and TRBJ2-5; the D gene is possibly TRBD2 (6 bases). This CDR3 spans 15 amino acids. Trimming stripped 0 bases from V and 4 bases from J, with 12 bases between. Germline-derived CDR1 and CDR2 are SGHAT and FQNNGV.

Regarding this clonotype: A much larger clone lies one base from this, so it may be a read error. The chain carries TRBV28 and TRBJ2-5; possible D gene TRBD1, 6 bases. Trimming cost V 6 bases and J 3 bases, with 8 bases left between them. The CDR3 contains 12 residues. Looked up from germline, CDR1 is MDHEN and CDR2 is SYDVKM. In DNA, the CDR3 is TGTGCCAGCAGATGGACAGAAGAGACCCAGTACTTC. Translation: CASRWTEETQYF.

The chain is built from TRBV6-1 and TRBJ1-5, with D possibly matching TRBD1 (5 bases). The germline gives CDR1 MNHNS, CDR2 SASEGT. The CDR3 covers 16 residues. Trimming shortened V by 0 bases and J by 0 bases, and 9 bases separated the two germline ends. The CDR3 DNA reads TGTGCCAGCAGTGAAGCGGGGGGGGTTAGCAATCAGCCCCAGCATTTT. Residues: CASSEAGGVSNQPQHF.

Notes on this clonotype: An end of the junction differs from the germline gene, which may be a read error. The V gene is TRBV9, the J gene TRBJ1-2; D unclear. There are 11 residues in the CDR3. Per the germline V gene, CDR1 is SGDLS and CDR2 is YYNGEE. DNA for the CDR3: TGTGCCAGCATCGTGGGGTATGGTTACACCTTC. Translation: CASIVGYGYTF.

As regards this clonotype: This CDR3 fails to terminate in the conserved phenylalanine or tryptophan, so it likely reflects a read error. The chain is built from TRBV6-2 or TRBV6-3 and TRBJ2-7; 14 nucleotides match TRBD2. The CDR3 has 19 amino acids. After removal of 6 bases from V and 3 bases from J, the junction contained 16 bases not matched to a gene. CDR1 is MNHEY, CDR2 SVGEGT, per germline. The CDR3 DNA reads TGTGCCAGCAGACCCGGGACTAGCGGGAGAACGGGGTTTGGCTACGAGCAGTACTCC. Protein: CASRPGTSGRTGFGYEQYS.

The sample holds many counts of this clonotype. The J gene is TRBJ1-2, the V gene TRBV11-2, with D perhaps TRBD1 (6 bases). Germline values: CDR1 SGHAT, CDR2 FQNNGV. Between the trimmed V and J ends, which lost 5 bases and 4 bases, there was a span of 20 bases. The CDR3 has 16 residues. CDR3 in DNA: TGTGCCAGCAGCCCAGCTCCGGGGGGCTCAATCTATGGCTACACCTTC. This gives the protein CASSPAPGGSIYGYTF.

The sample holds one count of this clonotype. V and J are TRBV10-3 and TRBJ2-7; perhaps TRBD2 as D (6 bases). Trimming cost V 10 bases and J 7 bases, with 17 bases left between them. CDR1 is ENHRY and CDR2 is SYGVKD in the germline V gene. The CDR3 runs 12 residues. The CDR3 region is CANGPGVGEQYF. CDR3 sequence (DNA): TGTGCCAACGGCCCGGGAGTCGGTGAGCAGTACTTC.

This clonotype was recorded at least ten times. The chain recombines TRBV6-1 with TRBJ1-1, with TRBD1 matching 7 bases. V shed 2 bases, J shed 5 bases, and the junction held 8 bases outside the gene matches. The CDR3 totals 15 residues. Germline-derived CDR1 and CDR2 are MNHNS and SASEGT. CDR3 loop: CASSEPHDRATEAFF. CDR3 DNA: TGTGCCAGCAGTGAACCACACGACAGGGCTACTGAAGCTTTCTTT.

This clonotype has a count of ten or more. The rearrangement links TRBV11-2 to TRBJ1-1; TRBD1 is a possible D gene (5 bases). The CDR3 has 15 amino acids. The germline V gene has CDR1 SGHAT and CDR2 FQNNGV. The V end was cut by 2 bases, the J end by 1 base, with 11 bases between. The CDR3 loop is CASSLPGHPNTEAFF. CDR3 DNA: TGTGCCAGCAGCTTACCCGGACACCCGAACACTGAAGCTTTCTTT.